Below, 14 T cell receptor beta chains from the same sample are listed, as sequenced in a study of cytomegalovirus exposure and HLA in healthy donors. In the PCR, 60 Vbeta and 13 Jbeta primers were used. This table comes from immunoSEQ multiplex PCR, and its TCRdb copy is limited to in-frame clones, with some not included. This table holds under 150,000 clones, approximately 78% found once. The sample consisted of PBMCs. These receptors all come from a woman between 40 and 55 years old in good health and CMV-seropositive.

The CDR3 nucleotides read TGTGCCAGCTCCCGAGGGGGGGGTCCAGATACGCAGTATTTT. As protein: CASSRGGGPDTQYF. The V and J genes are TRBV9 and TRBJ2-3, with D tentatively TRBD2 (7 bases). Germline CDR1 and CDR2: SGDLS and YYNGEE. This CDR3 region has 14 residues. The V gene lost 7 bases and the J gene lost 4 bases, with 16 bases spanning the gap.

V usage is TRBV7-9 and J usage is TRBJ2-1; TRBD2 matches at 14 bases. Per the germline V gene, CDR1 is SEHNR and CDR2 is FQNEAQ (reference sequence). The trim removed 4 bases at V and 8 bases at J, leaving 10 bases unmatched. The CDR3 is 17 amino acids. CDR3 sequence (DNA): TGTGCCAGCAGCTCCCCAAAGACTAGCGGGGGGGCCGATGAGCAGTTCTTC. Translation gives CASSSPKTSGGADEQFF.

The gene calls are TRBV25-1 and TRBJ2-7; D is possibly TRBD1 (6 bases). This CDR3 has 14 amino acids. The germline V gene has CDR1 MGHDK and CDR2 SYGVNS. Trimming left V 3 bases short and J 5 bases short, with 14 bases between. The CDR3 nucleotides read TGTGCCAGCAGTGACCCCAGGGGTCGGAACGAGCAGTACTTC. This gives the protein CASSDPRGRNEQYF.

Regarding this clone: A junction boundary mismatches the germline segment, possibly from a read error. V and J are TRBV7-9 and TRBJ2-1; D is possibly TRBD2 (5 bases). Germline V gene lookup returns CDR1 SEHNR and CDR2 FQNEAQ (reference sequence). The CDR3 runs to 16 residues. DNA of the CDR3: TGTTCCAGCAGCTTAAATGTGGGAGTGAAGTACAATGAGCAGTTCTTC. Its protein product is CSSSLNVGVKYNEQFF.

The V call is TRBV29-1, the J call TRBJ1-1; D ambiguous. The V and J ends lost 7 bases and 8 bases respectively, with 11 bases between them. CDR3 size: 10 residues. Germline V gives CDR1 SQVTM, CDR2 ANQGSEA. The CDR3 sequence: CSAQEGEAFF. The CDR3 DNA follows: TGCAGCGCCCAGGAAGGAGAAGCTTTCTTT.

The chain recombines TRBV5-4 with TRBJ1-1; no clear D. The CDR3 totals 19 residues. V dropped 0 bases and J dropped 1 base, with 22 bases sitting between them. Germline V gives CDR1 SGHNT, CDR2 YYREEE (reference sequence). Here the CDR3 DNA reads TGTGCCAGCAGCTTGGATCCGGCAAATCGACTTGGAGGGAACACTGAAGCTTTCTTT. Its protein is CASSLDPANRLGGNTEAFF.

The chain employs TRBV27 and TRBJ2-7, with 8 bases identical to TRBD1. Germline V gene lookup returns CDR1 MNHEY and CDR2 SMNVEV (reference sequence). V gave up 6 bases and J gave up 5 bases; unmatched junction bases: 12. CDR3 length: 15 residues. CDR3 sequence: CASSFYVQGAHEQYF. CDR3 DNA: TGTGCCAGCAGCTTCTACGTCCAGGGGGCCCACGAGCAGTACTTC.

The chain employs TRBV7-2 and TRBJ2-3; a weak D match, TRBD1 (7 bases). The germline V gene encodes CDR1 SGHTA and CDR2 FQGNSA. The V and J ends lost 3 bases and 5 bases respectively, with 18 bases between them. The CDR3 spans 16 residues. CDR3 in DNA: TGTGCCAGCAGCTTTGTGGTCGGTCAGGGGGGAGATACGCAGTATTTT. Its protein is CASSFVVGQGGDTQYF.

The chain links TRBV30 to TRBJ1-2; D not certain. The V end lost 1 base, the J end lost 8 bases, and 14 bases lay between the germline ends. The CDR3 consists of 13 residues. Per germline, CDR1 GTSNPN and CDR2 SVGIG (reference sequence). In nucleotides, the CDR3 is TGTGCCTGGAGTGGATCTCAGTCTTTAGGCTACACCTTC. Encoded protein: CAWSGSQSLGYTF. The whole variable domain, filled in from reference TRBV30 and TRBJ1-2, reads SQTIHQWPATLVQPVGSPLSLECTVEGTSNPNLYWYRQAAGRGLQLLFYSVGIGQISSEVPQNLSASRPQDRQFILSSKKLLLSDSGFYLCAWSGSQSLGYTFGSGTRLTVV.

The V call is TRBV30, the J call TRBJ2-5; 8 bases align to TRBD2. The DNA end is more similar to TRBJ2-7, so the J call may be wrong. CDR1 and CDR2 from the germline V gene are GTSNPN and SVGIG (reference sequence). The CDR3 runs 13 residues. The CDR3 DNA follows: TGTGCCTGGAGTCAAGCGGGGGTCTACGAGCAGTACTTC. Translation gives CAWSQAGVYEQYF.

The rearrangement links TRBV11-2 to TRBJ2-7, with 15 bases that match TRBD2. With V trimmed by 3 bases and J by 4 bases, 4 bases remained unmatched. Germline CDR1 SGHAT, CDR2 FQNNGV. The CDR3 extends over 16 amino acids. The CDR3 spells CASSFGLAGGGYEQYF. Here the CDR3 DNA reads TGTGCCAGCAGCTTCGGACTAGCGGGAGGGGGGTACGAGCAGTACTTC. Drawing the rest from reference TRBV11-2 and TRBJ2-7, the complete variable domain is EAGVAQSPRYKIIEKRQSVAFWCNPISGHATLYWYQQILGQGPKLLIQFQNNGVVDDSQLPKDRFSAERLKGVDSTLKIQPAKLEDSAVYLCASSFGLAGGGYEQYFGPGTRLTVT.

The V and J genes are TRBV5-1 and TRBJ2-3; no reliable D call. CDR3 size: 12 residues. The V end was cut by 4 bases, the J end by 0 bases, with 3 bases between. Per the germline V gene, CDR1 is SGHRS and CDR2 is YFSETQ. As DNA, the CDR3 is TGCGCCAGCAGCACAAGCACAGATACGCAGTATTTT. It is translated as CASSTSTDTQYF.

The chain employs TRBV30 and TRBJ2-7, with 7 bases identical to TRBD2. The germline V gene encodes CDR1 GTSNPN and CDR2 SVGIG (reference sequence). There are 12 residues in the CDR3. J gave up 6 bases and V 0 bases, and 2 bases lay outside the gene matches. CDR3 in amino acids: CAWSVREGEQYF. As DNA, the CDR3 is TGTGCCTGGAGTGTCAGGGAGGGCGAGCAGTACTTC.

This clone was counted only a few times. This chain links TRBV7-9 with TRBJ1-1; D uncertain. This CDR3 spans 11 amino acids. Trimming pared 7 bases from V and 3 bases from J, leaving 6 bases between. CDR1 and CDR2 (germline): SEHNR, FQNEAQ (reference sequence). CDR3 region: CASTIDTEAFF. CDR3 DNA: TGTGCCAGCACCATAGACACTGAAGCTTTCTTT.